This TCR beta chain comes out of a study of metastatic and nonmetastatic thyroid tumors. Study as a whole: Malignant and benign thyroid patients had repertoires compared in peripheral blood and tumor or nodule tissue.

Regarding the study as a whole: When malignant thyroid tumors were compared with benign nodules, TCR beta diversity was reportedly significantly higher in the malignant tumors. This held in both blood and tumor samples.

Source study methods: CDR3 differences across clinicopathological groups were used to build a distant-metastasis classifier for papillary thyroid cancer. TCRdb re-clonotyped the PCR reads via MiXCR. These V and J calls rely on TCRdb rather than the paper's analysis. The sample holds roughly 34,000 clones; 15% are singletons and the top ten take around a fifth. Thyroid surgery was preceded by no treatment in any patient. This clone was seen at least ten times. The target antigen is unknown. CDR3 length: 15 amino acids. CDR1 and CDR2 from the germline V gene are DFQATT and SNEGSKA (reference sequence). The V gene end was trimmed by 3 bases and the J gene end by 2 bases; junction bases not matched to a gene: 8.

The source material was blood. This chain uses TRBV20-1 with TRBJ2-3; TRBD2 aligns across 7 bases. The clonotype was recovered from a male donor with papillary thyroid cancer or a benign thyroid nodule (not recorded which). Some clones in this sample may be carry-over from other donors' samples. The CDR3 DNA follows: TGCAGTGCTAGCGGGACCGGGACTAACACAGATACGCAGTATTTT. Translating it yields CSASGTGTNTDTQYF.